The next 8 T cell receptor beta chains were all read from a single sample in a study of blood T cell repertoires in COVID-19. The repertoire was sequenced with immunoSEQ multiplex PCR; TCRdb's copy has only in-frame clones and lacks some. The sample has around 100,000 clones, 84% seen once. The sample taken for sequencing was peripheral blood. The receptors were sampled from a woman aged 40 to 50 with acute or convalescent COVID-19.

The chain recombines TRBV11-3 with TRBJ2-3, with D possibly TRBD2 on 6 matching bases. Germline V gene lookup returns CDR1 SGHNT and CDR2 YENEEA. V lost 5 bases to trimming and J lost 0 bases, with 12 bases between them. The CDR3 runs to 15 residues. CDR3 protein: CASSPKGTSTDTQYF. CDR3 nucleotide sequence: TGTGCCAGCAGCCCCAAAGGGACTAGCACAGATACGCAGTATTTT. The entire variable domain, with the rest obtained from reference TRBV11-3 and TRBJ2-3, is as follows: EAGVVQSPRYKIIEKKQPVAFWCNPISGHNTLYWYLQNLGQGPELLIRYENEEAVDDSQLPKDRFSAERLKGVDSTLKIQPAELGDSAVYLCASSPKGTSTDTQYFGPGTRLTVL.

Within the sample, this clone is large. J is TRBJ2-4 and V is TRBV5-8; D gene unclear. The CDR3 consists of 14 residues. From germline, CDR1 is SGHTS and CDR2 YDEGEE. Trimming removed 0 bases at V and 0 bases at J, with 4 bases between. CDR3 region: CASSLVVAKNIQYF. The CDR3 DNA is TGTGCCAGCAGCTTGGTCGTAGCCAAAAACATTCAGTACTTC.

On this clone: No DNA is shown, since the ends of the CDR3 on it are uncertain; the CDR3 is the one TCRdb lists. The J gene is TRBJ1-1, the V gene TRBV21-1. TRBV21-1 is a recognized pseudogene. Termini included, the CDR3 measures 15 amino acids. The chain's CDR3 is CASSTWAGGSTEAFF.

This clone was detected only a few times. The chain uses TRBV9 and TRBJ2-1; D is unresolved. The CDR3 has 15 amino acids. The V gene's germline CDR1 is SGDLS and CDR2 YYNGEE. V shed 2 bases and J shed 0 bases, with 9 bases lying between them. CDR3 residues: CASSVLPSSYNEQFF. The CDR3 coding sequence is TGTGCCAGCAGCGTTTTGCCGAGCTCCTACAATGAGCAGTTCTTC.

This clone was found a few times. The chain has TRBV5-1 and TRBJ1-2; 9 bases agree with TRBD1. CDR1 and CDR2 from the germline V gene are SGHRS and YFSETQ. After removal of 4 bases from V and 6 bases from J, the junction contained 7 bases not matched to a gene. The CDR3 runs 14 residues. CDR3 region: CASSLSGQGDGYTF. The CDR3, as DNA: TGCGCCAGCAGCCTCTCGGGACAGGGTGATGGCTACACCTTC. Complete variable domain (other parts from reference TRBV5-1 and TRBJ1-2): KAGVTQTPRYLIKTRGQQVTLSCSPISGHRSVSWYQQTPGQGLQFLFEYFSETQRNKGNFPGRFSGRQFSNSRSEMNVSTLELGDSALYLCASSLSGQGDGYTFGSGTRLTVV.

This chain joins TRBV11-2 and TRBJ2-1; unclear D gene. The CDR3 sequence is 15 residues long. V gave up 1 base and J gave up 5 bases, with 12 bases separating them. CDR1 and CDR2 (germline): SGHAT, FQNNGV. CDR3 nucleotide sequence: TGTGCCAGCAGCTTAGGAGGTGGTGCCAACAATGAGCAGTTCTTC. Its protein is CASSLGGGANNEQFF.

The chain uses TRBV6-4 and TRBJ1-6; 7 positions agree with TRBD1. The CDR3 has 15 residues. The ends lost 3 bases at V and 10 bases at J; junction bases unmatched: 9. Germline values: CDR1 MRHNA, CDR2 SNTAGT. Written as DNA, the CDR3 is TGTGCCAGCAGTGAGACAGGGTATGGTAAATCACCCCTCCACTTT. It codes for CASSETGYGKSPLHF.

V is TRBV6-5 and J is TRBJ1-3; D is uncertain. CDR1 is MNHEY, CDR2 SVGAGI, per germline. The CDR3 contains 14 residues. Trimming took off 6 bases at V and 0 bases at J, with 9 bases between the two ends. The CDR3 region has the DNA TGTGCCAGCAGCCAGCCGGGCTCTGGAAACACCATATATTTT. Amino acid sequence: CASSQPGSGNTIYF.